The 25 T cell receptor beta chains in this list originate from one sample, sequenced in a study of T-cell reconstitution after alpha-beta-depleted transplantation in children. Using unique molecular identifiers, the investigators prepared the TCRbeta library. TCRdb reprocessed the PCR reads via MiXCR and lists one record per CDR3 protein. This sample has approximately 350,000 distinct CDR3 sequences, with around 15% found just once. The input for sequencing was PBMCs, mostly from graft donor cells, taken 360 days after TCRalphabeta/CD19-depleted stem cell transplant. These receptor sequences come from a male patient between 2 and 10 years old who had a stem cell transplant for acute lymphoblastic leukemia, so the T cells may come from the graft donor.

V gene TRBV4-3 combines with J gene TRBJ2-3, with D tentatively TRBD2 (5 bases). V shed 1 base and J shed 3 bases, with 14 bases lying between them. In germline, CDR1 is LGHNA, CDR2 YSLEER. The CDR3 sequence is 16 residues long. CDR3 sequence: CASSQVGSRGTDTQYF. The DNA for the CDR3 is TGCGCCAGCAGCCAAGTAGGCAGCCGCGGGACAGATACGCAGTATTTT.

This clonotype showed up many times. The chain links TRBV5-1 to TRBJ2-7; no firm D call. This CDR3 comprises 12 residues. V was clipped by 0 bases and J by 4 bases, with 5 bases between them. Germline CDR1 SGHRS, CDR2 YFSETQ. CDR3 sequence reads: CASSLDQYEQYF. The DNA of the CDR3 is TGCGCCAGCAGCTTGGACCAATACGAGCAGTACTTC.

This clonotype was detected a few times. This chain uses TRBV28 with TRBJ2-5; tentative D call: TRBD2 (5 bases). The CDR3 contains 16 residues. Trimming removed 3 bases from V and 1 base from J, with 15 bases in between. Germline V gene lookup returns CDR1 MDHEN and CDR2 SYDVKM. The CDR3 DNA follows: TGTGCCAGCAGTTTTTGGGAGCGGCCTCTCCAAGAGACCCAGTACTTC. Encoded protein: CASSFWERPLQETQYF.

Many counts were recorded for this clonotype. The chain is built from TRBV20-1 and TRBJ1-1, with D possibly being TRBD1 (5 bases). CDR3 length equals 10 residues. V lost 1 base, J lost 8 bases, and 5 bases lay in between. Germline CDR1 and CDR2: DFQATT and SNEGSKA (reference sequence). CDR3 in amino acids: CSARGGEAFF. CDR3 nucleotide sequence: TGCAGTGCTAGAGGGGGGGAAGCTTTCTTT.

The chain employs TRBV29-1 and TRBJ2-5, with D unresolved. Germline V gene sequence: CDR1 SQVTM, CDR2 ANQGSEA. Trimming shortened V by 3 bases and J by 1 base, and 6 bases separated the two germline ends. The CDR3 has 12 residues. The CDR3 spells CSVEKGQETQYF. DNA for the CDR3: TGCAGCGTTGAGAAGGGCCAAGAGACCCAGTACTTC.

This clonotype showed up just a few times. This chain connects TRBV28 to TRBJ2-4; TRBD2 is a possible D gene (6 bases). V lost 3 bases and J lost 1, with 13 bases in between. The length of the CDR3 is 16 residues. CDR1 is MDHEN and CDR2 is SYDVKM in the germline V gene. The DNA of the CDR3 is TGTGCCAGCAGTTTGAGCTGGGGGGTGGCCAAAAACATTCAGTACTTC. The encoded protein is CASSLSWGVAKNIQYF. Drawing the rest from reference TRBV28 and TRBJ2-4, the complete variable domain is DVKVTQSSRYLVKRTGEKVFLECVQDMDHENMFWYRQDPGLGLRLIYFSYDVKMKEKGDIPEGYSVSREKKERFSLILESASTNQTSMYLCASSLSWGVAKNIQYFGAGTRLSVL.

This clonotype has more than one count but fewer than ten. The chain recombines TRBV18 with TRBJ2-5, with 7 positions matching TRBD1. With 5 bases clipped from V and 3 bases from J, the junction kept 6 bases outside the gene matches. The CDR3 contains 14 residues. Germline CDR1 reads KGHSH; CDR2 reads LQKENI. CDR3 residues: CASSGTAMEETQYF. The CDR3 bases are TGTGCCAGCTCAGGGACAGCGATGGAAGAGACCCAGTACTTC.

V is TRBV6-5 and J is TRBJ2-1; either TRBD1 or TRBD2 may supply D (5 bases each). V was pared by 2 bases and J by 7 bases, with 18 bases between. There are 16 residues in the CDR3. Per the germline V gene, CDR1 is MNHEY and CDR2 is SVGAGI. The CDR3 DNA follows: TGTGCCAGCAGTTACGGACCAGGGAAGCGAGGGAATGAGCAGTTCTTC. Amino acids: CASSYGPGKRGNEQFF.

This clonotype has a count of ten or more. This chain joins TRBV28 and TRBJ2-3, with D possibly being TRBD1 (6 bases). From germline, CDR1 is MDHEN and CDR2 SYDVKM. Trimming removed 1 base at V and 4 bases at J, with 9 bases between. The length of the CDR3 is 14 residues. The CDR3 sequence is CASSLFTGPDTQYF. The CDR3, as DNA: TGTGCCAGCAGTTTATTTACAGGGCCAGATACGCAGTATTTT.

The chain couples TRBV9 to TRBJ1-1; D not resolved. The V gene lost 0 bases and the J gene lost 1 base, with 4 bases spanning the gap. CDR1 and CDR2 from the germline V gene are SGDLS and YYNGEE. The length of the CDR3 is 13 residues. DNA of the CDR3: TGTGCCAGCAGCGTAGTGGCGAACACTGAAGCTTTCTTT. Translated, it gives CASSVVANTEAFF.

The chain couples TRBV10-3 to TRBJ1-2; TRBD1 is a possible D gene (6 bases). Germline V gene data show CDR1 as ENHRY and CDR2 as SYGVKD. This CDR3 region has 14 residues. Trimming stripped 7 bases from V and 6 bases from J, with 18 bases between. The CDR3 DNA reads TGTGCCATCAAGCCCAACAGGGACCTCAATGGCTACACCTTC. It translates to CAIKPNRDLNGYTF.

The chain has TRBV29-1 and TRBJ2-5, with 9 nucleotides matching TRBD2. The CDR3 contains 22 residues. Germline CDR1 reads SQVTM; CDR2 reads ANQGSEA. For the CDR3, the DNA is TGCACCCAATCCCCCGGACACGGGTGCGCGGGAGGGGACATTGGTACACAAGAGACCCAGTACTTC. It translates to CTQSPGHGCAGGDIGTQETQYF.

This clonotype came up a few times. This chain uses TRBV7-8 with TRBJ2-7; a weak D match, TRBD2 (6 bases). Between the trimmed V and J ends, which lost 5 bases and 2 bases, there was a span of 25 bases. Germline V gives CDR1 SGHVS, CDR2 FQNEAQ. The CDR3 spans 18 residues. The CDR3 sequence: CASSPRAPSVAATYEQYF. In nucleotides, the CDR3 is TGTGCCAGCAGCCCACGGGCCCCCTCTGTAGCGGCTACCTACGAGCAGTACTTC.

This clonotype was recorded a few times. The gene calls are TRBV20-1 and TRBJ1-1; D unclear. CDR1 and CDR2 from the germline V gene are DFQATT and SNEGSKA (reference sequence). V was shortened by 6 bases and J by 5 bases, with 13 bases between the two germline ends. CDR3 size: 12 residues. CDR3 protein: CSAKGGVTEAFF. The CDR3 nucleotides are TGCAGTGCAAAAGGTGGGGTGACTGAAGCTTTCTTT.

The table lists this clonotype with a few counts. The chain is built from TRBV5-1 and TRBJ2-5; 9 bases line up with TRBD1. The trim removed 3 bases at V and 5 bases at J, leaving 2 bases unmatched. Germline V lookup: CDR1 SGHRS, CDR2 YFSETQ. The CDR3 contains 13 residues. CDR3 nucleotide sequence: TGCGCCAGCAGCTCTACAGGGGGCGAGACCCAGTACTTC. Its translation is CASSSTGGETQYF.

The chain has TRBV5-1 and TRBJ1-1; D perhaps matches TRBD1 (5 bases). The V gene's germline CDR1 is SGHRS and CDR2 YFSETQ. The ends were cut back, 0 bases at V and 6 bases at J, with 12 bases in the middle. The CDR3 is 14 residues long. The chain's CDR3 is CASSLAGQGAEAFF. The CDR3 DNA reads TGCGCCAGCAGCTTGGCCGGCCAGGGCGCTGAAGCTTTCTTT.

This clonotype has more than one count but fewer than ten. CDR3 sequence reads: CATLREKYF. CDR3 nucleotides: TGTGCCACCTTAAGGGAAAAGTACTTC. The genes are TRBV24-1 and TRBJ2-7; no reliable D call. The CDR3 has 9 residues. In germline, CDR1 is KGHDR, CDR2 SFDVKD. The V and J ends lost 9 bases and 11 bases respectively, with 10 bases between them.

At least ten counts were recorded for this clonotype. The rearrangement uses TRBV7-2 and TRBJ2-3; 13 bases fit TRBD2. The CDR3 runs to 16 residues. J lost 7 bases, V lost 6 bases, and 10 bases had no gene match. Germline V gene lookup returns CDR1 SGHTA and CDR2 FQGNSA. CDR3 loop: CASSSFGLAGANTQYF. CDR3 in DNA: TGTGCCAGCAGTTCATTCGGACTAGCGGGAGCGAATACGCAGTATTTT.

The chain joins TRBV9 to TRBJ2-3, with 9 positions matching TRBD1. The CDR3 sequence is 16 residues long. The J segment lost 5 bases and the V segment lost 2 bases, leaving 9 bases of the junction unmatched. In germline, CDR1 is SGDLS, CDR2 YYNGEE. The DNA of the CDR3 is TGTGCCAGCAGCGTCGTGGGGACAGGGATAAAAGATACGCAGTATTTT. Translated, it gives CASSVVGTGIKDTQYF. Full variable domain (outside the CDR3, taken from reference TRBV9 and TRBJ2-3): DSGVTQTPKHLITATGQRVTLRCSPRSGDLSVYWYQQSLDQGLQFLIQYYNGEERAKGNILERFSAQQFPDLHSELNLSSLELGDSALYFCASSVVGTGIKDTQYFGPGTRLTVL.

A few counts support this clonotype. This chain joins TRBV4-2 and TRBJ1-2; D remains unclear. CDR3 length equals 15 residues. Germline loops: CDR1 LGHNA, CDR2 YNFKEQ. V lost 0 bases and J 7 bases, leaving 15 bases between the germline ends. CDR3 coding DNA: TGTGCCAGCAGCCAAGATATATGGGGTATTGGTGGCTACACCTTC. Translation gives CASSQDIWGIGGYTF.

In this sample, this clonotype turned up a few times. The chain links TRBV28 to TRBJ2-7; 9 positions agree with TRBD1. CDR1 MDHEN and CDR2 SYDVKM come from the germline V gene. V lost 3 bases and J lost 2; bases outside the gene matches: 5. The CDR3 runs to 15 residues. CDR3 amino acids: CASSFMGQGPYEQYF. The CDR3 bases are TGTGCCAGCAGTTTCATGGGACAGGGCCCCTACGAGCAGTACTTC.

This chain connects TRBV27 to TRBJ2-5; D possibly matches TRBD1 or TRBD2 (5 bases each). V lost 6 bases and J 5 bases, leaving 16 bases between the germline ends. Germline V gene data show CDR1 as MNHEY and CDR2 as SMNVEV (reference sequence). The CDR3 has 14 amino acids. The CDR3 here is CASSQIEGRETQYF. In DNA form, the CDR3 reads TGTGCCAGCAGCCAAATCGAGGGGCGGGAGACCCAGTACTTC.

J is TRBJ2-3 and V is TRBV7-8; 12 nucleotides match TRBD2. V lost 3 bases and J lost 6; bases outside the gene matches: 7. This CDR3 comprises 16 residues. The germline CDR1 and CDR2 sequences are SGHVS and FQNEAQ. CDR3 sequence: CASSFLAGGPGDTQYF. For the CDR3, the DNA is TGTGCCAGCAGCTTCCTAGCGGGAGGGCCGGGGGATACGCAGTATTTT.

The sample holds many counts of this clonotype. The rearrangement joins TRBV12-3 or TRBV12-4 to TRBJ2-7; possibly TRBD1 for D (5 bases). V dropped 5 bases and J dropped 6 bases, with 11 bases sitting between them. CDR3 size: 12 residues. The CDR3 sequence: CASSPTGPEQYF. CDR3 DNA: TGTGCCAGCAGTCCTACAGGTCCCGAGCAGTACTTC.

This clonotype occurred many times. The DNA for the CDR3 is TGTGCCAGCAGCCCCGGTTGGGCGGAGGCGTACACCGGGGAGCTGTTTTTT. Amino acid sequence: CASSPGWAEAYTGELFF. This rearrangement joins TRBV7-9 to TRBJ2-2; D possibly corresponds to TRBD2 (5 bases). CDR1 is SEHNR and CDR2 is FQNEAQ in the germline V gene (reference sequence). V lost 5 bases, J lost 3 bases, and 19 bases lay in between. CDR3 length equals 17 residues. Complete variable domain (other parts from reference TRBV7-9 and TRBJ2-2): DTGVSQNPRHKITKRGQNVTFRCDPISEHNRLYWYRQTLGQGPEFLTYFQNEAQLEKSRLLSDRFSAERPKGSFSTLEIQRTEQGDSAMYLCASSPGWAEAYTGELFFGEGSRLTVL.